This record covers a single T cell receptor beta chain. Here immunoSEQ multiplex PCR was the method, and the copy in TCRdb shows in-frame clones only, minus some. The sample shows around 140,000 clones, over 80% of them seen only once. After removal of 1 base from V and 6 bases from J, the junction contained 5 bases not matched to a gene. Germline CDR1 reads SGHTA; CDR2 reads FQGNSA. CDR3 length equals 15 residues. This sample was included in a study of blood T cell repertoires in COVID-19. The sequenced sample was peripheral blood. The TCR was taken from a man aged 55 to 69 with active or convalescent COVID-19. The chain is built from TRBV7-2 and TRBJ2-1, with 8 bases identical to TRBD2. CDR3 amino acids: CASSLGETSANEQFF. CDR3 coding DNA: TGTGCCAGCAGCTTAGGAGAGACTAGCGCCAATGAGCAGTTCTTC. The variable domain in full, completed from reference TRBV7-2 and TRBJ2-1, reads GAGVSQSPSNKVTEKGKDVELRCDPISGHTALYWYRQSLGQGLEFLIYFQGNSAPDKSGLPSDRFSAERTGGSVSTLTIQRTQQEDSAVYLCASSLGETSANEQFFGPGTRLTVL.